This TCR beta chain was identified during a study of CXCR3-negative and CXCR3-positive naive CD8 T cells. Study conclusions and caveats: CXCR3-positive naive cells carried more hydrophobic TRB CDR3s than CXCR3-negative ones.

TRB cDNA was prepared as libraries by UMI-labeled 5' RACE. TCRdb re-called the 5' RACE reads; one entry per CDR3 protein, DNA not given. This listing includes about 4,700 distinct CDR3 sequences. Germline lookup yields CDR1 SQVTM and CDR2 ANQGSEA. The CDR3 runs to 11 residues. The study sorted every CD8+ T cell subset in triplicate at approximately 300,000 cells each. This clonotype registers medium-sized by frequency. The antigen is undetermined. The chain links TRBV29-1 to TRBJ2-1. Material: naive CXCR3+ CD8+ T cells from blood. Subset indicated: CD45RO-CCR7+CD27+CD95- naive CD8+ T cells expressing CXCR3 (TNR3+). This clonotype was obtained from a human donor in good health. Some clones in this sample may be carry-over from other donors' samples. The CDR3 reads CSVDSYNEQFF.